This T cell receptor beta chain originates from a study of blood T cell repertoires in COVID-19. As for the study in general: Spain, Italy and the United States supplied samples that represented acute and convalescent COVID-19. PBMCs, B-cell-depleted T cells, or T cells were the source of the cDNA or gDNA that made up the material.

The cohort comprised adults aged 18 to 89 years residing in approximately 25 US areas. Authors' processing steps: Reference gene primers were amplified, and this amplification served to estimate nucleated cell counts. The assay was immunoSEQ multiplex PCR, and TCRdb's table has in-frame clones only and misses some. Clone size and V and J calls were adopted from that table, with D and trimming inferred from the DNA. This table holds hundreds of thousands of clones, 75% to 90% found once. Germline V CDR1 and CDR2: MNHEY, SMNVEV (reference sequence). Trimming left V 2 bases short and J 2 bases short, with 7 bases between. The CDR3 runs to 14 residues.

Sequencing used PBMCs or T cells enriched from blood (not recorded which). This TCR was sampled from a woman aged 18-29 years who had recovered from COVID-19. This sequence joins TRBV27 and TRBJ1-5, with D uncertain. The CDR3 DNA reads as TGTGCCAGCAGTTTAGGCGGCCGCAATCAGCCCCAGCATTTT. As protein: CASSLGGRNQPQHF.